This T cell receptor beta chain was captured by sequencing in a study of circulating and synovial CD4+ cells in juvenile arthritis. Study-wide points: Bulk blood CD4 repertoires were more diverse than these. T cell genome counts differed by at least an order of magnitude between CPL and CD4 samples.

With 1 base clipped from V and 0 bases from J, the junction kept 11 bases outside the gene matches. Germline CDR1 and CDR2: LGHNA and YNFKEQ. The CDR3 consists of 19 residues. Worth noting for this clone: What it recognizes is unknown.

The table came from immunoSEQ multiplex PCR; TCRdb's copy has only in-frame clones and leaves some out. The repertoire holds 36,000 or so clones, with 85% to 95% as singletons. Sequenced material: CD4+ T cells from blood. The V gene is TRBV4-2, the J gene TRBJ1-5; TRBD1 aligns across 8 bases. The clonotype comes from a human donor with juvenile idiopathic arthritis. The CDR3 loop is CASSQGPGTGAYSNQPQHF. In DNA form, the CDR3 reads TGTGCCAGCAGCCAAGGGCCCGGGACAGGAGCTTATAGCAATCAGCCCCAGCATTTT.